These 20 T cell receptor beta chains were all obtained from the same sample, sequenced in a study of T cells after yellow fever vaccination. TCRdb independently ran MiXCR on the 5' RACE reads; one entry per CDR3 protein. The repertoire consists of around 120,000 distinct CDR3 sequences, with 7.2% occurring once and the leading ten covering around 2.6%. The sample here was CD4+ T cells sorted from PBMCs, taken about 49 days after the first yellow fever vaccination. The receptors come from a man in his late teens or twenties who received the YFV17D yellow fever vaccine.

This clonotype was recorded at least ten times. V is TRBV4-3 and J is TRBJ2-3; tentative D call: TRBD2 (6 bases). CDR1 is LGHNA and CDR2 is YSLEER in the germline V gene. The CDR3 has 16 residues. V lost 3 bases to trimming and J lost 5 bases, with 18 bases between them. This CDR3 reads CASSHTISWGGDTQYF. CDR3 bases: TGCGCCAGCAGCCACACCATCTCGTGGGGAGGAGATACGCAGTATTTT.

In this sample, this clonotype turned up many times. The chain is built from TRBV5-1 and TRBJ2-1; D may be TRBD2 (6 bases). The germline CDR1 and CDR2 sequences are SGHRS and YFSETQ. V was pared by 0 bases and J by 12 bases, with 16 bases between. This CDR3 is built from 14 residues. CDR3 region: CASSLAASAKMQFF. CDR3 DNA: TGCGCCAGCAGCTTGGCCGCTAGCGCCAAAATGCAGTTCTTC.

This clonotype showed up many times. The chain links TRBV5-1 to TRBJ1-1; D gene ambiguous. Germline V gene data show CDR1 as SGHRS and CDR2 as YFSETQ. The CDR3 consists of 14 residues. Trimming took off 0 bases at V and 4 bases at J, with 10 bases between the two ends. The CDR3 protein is CASSLVGDGTEAFF. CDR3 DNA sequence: TGCGCCAGCAGCTTGGTTGGGGATGGCACTGAAGCTTTCTTT.

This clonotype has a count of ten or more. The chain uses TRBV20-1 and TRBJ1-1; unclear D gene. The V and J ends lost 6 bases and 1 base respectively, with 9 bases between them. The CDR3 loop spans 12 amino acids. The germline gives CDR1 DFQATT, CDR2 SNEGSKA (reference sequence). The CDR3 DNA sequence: TGCAGTGCACTCCCGGGGAACACTGAAGCTTTCTTT. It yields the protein CSALPGNTEAFF.

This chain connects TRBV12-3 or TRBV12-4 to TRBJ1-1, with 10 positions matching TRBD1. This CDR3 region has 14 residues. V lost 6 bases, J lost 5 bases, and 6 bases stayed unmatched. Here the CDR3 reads CASRMTGGLTEAFF. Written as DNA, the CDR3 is TGTGCCAGCAGAATGACAGGGGGCTTAACTGAAGCTTTCTTT.

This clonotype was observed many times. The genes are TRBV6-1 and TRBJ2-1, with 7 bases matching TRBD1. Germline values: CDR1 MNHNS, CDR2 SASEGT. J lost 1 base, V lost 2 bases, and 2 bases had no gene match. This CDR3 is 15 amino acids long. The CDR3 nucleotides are TGTGCCAGCAGTGAATTACAGGGGTCCTACAATGAGCAGTTCTTC. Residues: CASSELQGSYNEQFF.

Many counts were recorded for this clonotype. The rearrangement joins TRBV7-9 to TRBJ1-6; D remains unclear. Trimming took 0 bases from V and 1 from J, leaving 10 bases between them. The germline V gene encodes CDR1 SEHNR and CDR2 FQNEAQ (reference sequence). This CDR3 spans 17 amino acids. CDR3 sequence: CASSLAPISSYNSPLHF. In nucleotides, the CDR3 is TGTGCCAGCAGCTTAGCACCCATAAGTTCCTATAATTCACCCCTCCACTTT.

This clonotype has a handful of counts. The chain's CDR3 is CASSSIQLLLSVNGYTF. In DNA form, the CDR3 reads TGTGCCAGCAGCTCGATACAACTACTCTTGTCAGTGAATGGCTACACCTTC. The gene calls are TRBV5-6 and TRBJ1-2; no clear D. CDR1 and CDR2 from the germline V gene are SGHDT and YYEEEE. This CDR3 region has 17 residues. Trimming pared 3 bases from V and 6 bases from J, leaving 24 bases between.

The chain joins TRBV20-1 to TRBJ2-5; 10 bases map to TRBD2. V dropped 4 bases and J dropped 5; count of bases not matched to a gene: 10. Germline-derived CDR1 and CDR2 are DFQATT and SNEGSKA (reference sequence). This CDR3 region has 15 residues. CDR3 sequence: CSATPSGGGLETQYF. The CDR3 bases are TGCAGTGCTACCCCAAGCGGGGGGGGGTTGGAGACCCAGTACTTC.

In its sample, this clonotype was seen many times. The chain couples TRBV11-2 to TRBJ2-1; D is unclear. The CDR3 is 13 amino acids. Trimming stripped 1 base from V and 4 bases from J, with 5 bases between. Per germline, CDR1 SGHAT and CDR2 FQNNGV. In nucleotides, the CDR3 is TGTGCCAGCAGCTTAGGACGGTACAATGAGCAGTTCTTC. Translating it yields CASSLGRYNEQFF.

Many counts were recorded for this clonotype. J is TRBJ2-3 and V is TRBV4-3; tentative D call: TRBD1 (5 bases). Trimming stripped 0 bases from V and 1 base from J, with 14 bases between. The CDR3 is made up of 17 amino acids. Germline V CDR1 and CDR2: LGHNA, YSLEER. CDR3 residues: CASSQDNWVRGTDTQYF. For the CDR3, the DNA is TGCGCCAGCAGCCAAGATAATTGGGTCAGGGGCACAGATACGCAGTATTTT.

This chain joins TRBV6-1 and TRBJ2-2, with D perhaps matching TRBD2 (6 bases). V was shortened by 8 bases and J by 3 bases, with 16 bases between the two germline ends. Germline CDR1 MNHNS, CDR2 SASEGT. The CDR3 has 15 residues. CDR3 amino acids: CASYPGGAYTGELFF. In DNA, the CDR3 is TGTGCCAGCTACCCGGGCGGGGCTTACACCGGGGAGCTGTTTTTT.

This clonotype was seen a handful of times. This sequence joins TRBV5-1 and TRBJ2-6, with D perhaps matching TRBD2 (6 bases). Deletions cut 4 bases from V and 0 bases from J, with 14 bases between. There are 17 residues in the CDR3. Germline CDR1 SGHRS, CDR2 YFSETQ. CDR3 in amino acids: CASSTYGGFSGANVLTF. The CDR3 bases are TGCGCCAGCAGCACTTACGGGGGATTCTCTGGGGCCAACGTCCTGACTTTC.

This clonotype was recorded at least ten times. CDR3 residues: CASSPRQELGNIQYF. CDR3 coding DNA: TGTGCCAGCAGCCCCCGACAGGAATTGGGAAACATTCAGTACTTC. The J gene is TRBJ2-4, the V gene TRBV7-9, with D perhaps matching TRBD1 (6 bases). The V end lost 5 bases, the J end lost 6 bases, and 17 bases lay between the germline ends. This CDR3 spans 15 amino acids. Germline assignment: CDR1 SEHNR and CDR2 FQNEAQ (reference sequence).

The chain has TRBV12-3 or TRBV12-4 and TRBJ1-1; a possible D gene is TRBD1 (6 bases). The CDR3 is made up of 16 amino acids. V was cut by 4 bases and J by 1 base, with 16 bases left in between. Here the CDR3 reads CASSSSLGGSNTEAFF. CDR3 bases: TGTGCCAGCAGTTCGTCTCTAGGGGGGTCGAACACTGAAGCTTTCTTT.

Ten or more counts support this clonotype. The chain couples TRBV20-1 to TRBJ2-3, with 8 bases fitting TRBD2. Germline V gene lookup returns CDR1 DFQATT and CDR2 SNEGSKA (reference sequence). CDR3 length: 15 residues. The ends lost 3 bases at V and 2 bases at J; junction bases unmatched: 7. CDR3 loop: CSASSAGGNTDTQYF. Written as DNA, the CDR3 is TGCAGTGCTAGTTCGGCGGGGGGAAACACAGATACGCAGTATTTT.

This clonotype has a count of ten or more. The CDR3 DNA is TGCAGTGCTAGACATGACATGGAACCGGAGGGGAATGAAAAACTGTTTTTT. Encoded protein: CSARHDMEPEGNEKLFF. J is TRBJ1-4 and V is TRBV20-1; maybe TRBD1 (5 bases). Germline CDR1 and CDR2: DFQATT and SNEGSKA (reference sequence). The CDR3 length is 17 residues. Between the trimmed V and J ends, which lost 2 bases and 5 bases, there was a span of 21 bases.

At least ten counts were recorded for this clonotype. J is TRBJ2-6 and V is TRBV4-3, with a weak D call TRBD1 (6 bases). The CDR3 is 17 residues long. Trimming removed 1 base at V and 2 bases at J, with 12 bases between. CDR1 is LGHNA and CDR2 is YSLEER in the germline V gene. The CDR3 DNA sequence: TGCGCCAGCAGCCAAGGTAGTTGGACAGCTGGGGCCAACGTCCTGACTTTC. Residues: CASSQGSWTAGANVLTF.

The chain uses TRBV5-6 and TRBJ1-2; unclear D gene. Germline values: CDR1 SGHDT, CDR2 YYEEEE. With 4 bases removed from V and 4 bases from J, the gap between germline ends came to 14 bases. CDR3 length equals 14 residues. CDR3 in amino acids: CASSPGRLGYGYTF. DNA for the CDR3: TGTGCCAGCAGCCCTGGGCGGCTCGGCTATGGCTACACCTTC.

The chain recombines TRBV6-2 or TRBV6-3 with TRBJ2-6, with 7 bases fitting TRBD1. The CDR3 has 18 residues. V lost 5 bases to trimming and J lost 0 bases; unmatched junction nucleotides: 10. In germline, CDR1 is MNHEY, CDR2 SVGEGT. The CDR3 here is CASSRLRDRHSGANVLTF. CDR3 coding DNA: TGTGCCAGCAGTCGGCTTCGGGACAGACACTCTGGGGCCAACGTCCTGACTTTC.